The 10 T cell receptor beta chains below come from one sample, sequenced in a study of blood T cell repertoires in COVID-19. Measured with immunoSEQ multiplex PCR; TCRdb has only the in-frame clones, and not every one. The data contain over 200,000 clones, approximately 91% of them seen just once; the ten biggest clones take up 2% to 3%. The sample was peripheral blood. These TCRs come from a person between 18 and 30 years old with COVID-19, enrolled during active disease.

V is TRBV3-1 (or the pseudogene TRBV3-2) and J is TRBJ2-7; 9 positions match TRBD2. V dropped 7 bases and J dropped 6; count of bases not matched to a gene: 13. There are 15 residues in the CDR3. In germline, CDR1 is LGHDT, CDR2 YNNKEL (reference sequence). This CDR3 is CASNPSGKGWGEQYF. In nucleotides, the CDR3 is TGTGCCAGCAACCCTAGCGGGAAGGGTTGGGGCGAGCAGTACTTC.

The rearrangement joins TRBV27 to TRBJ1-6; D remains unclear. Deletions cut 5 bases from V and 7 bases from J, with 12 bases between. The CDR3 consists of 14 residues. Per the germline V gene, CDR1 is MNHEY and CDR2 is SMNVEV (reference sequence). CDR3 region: CASSAVLMNSPLHF. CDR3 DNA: TGTGCCAGCAGTGCGGTTTTAATGAATTCACCCCTCCACTTT.

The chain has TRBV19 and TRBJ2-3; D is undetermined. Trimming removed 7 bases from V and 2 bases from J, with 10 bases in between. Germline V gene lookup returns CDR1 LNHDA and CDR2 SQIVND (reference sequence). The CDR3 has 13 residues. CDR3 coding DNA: TGTGCCAGTACCCCTCACTACACAGATACGCAGTATTTT. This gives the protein CASTPHYTDTQYF.

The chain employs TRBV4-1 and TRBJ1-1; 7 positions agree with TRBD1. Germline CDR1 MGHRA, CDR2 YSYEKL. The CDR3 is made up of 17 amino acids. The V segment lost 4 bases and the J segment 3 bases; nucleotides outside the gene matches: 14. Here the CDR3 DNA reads TGCGCCAGCAGCCGACGACAGGGTATTGGAGTGGACACTGAAGCTTTCTTT. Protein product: CASSRRQGIGVDTEAFF.

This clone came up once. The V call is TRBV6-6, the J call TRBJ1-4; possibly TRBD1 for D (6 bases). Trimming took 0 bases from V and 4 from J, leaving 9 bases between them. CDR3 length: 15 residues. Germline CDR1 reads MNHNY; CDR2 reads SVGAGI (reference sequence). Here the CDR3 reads CASSYSGQSNEKLFF. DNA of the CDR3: TGTGCCAGCAGTTACTCTGGACAGAGTAATGAAAAACTGTTTTTT.

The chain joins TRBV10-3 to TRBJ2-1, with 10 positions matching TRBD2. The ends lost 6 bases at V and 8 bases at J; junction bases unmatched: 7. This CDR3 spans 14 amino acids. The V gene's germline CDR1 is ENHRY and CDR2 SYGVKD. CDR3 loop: CAIRTGTSVDEQFF. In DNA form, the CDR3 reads TGTGCCATCAGGACTGGGACTAGCGTTGATGAGCAGTTCTTC.

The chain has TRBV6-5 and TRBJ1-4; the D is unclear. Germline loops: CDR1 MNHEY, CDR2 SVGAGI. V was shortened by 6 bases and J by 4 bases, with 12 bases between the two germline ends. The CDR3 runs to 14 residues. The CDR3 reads CASSYAGLNEKLFF. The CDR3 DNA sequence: TGTGCCAGCAGCTACGCAGGTCTTAATGAAAAACTGTTTTTT.

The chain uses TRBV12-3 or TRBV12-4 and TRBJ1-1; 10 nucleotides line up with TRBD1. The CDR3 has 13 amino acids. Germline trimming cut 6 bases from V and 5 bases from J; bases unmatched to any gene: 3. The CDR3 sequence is CASSSGQGTEAFF. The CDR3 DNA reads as TGTGCCAGCAGCTCGGGACAGGGGACTGAAGCTTTCTTT.

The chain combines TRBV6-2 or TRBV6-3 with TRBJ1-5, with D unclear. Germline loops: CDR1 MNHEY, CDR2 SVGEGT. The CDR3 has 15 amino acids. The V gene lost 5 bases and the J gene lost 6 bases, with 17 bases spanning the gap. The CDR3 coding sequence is TGTGCCAGCAGTCCACTTGCCCGGGAGTTTCAGCCCCAGCATTTT. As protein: CASSPLAREFQPQHF.

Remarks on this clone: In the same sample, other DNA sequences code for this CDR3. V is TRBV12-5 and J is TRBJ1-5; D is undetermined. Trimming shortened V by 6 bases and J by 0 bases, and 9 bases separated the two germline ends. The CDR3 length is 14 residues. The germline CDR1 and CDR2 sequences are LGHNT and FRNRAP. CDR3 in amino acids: CASGPGNSNQPQHF. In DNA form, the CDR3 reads TGTGCTAGTGGCCCAGGAAATAGCAATCAGCCCCAGCATTTT.